The T cell receptor (beta chain) under discussion was sequenced for a study of OX40 agonist ivuxolimab in advanced cancers. TCRdb keeps only in-frame clones here, not all; method: immunoSEQ multiplex PCR. The sample has 60,000 to 85,000 clones; approximately 95% are singletons. The CDR3 is 16 amino acids. V shed 0 bases and J 0 bases; nucleotides not matched to a gene: 2. From germline, CDR1 is MNHEY and CDR2 SVGAGI. The specimen comprised CD4+ or CD8+ T cells sorted from blood, sampled in a trial of the OX40 agonist ivuxolimab. The receptor was isolated from an adult with an advanced solid tumor such as melanoma, head and neck, liver or kidney cancer. The rearrangement links TRBV6-5 to TRBJ2-1, with 7 bases lining up with TRBD2. This chain's CDR3 is CASSYSGGSSYNEQFF. Here the CDR3 DNA reads TGTGCCAGCAGTTACTCGGGCGGGAGCTCCTACAATGAGCAGTTCTTC.